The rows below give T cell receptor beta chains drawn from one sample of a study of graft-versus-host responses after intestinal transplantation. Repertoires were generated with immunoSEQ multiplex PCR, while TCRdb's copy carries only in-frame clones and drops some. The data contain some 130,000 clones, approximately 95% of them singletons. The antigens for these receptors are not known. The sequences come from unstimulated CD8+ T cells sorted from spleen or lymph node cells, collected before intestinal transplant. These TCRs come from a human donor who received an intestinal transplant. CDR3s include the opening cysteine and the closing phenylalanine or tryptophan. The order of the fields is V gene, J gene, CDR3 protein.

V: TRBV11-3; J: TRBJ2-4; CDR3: CASSFNSGRELLTKNIQYF
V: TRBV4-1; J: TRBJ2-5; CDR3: CASSQGSGEETQYF
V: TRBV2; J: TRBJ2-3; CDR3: CASSVRAGDLTDTQYF
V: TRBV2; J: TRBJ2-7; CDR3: CASLRRDRSWAEQYF
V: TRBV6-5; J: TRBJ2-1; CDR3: CASIIDRGAYNEQFF
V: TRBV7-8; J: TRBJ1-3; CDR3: CASSLERSSTIYF
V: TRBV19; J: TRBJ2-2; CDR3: CASSISPGELFF
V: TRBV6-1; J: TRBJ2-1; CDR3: CASSEMASGRDEQFF
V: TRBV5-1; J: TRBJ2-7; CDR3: CASSSGTDSYEQYF
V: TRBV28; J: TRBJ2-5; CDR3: CASSPLIYRQETQYF
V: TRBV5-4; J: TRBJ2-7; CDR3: CASSLQAGTYEQYF
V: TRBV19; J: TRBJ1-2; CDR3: CASSSGTGGSGYTF
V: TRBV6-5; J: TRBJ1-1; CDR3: CASRGALSMNTEAFF
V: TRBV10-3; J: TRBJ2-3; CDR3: CAISESGLGDRGFTDTQYF
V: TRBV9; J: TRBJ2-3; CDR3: CASSLLDRATDTQYF
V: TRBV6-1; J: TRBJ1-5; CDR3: CASSDWGGRGQPQHF
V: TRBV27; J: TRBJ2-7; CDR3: CASSWGQGLTYEQYF
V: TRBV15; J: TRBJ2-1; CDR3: CATSRLAGSYNEQFF
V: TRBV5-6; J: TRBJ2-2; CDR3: CASLGRDLGTGELFF
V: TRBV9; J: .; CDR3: CASSVAPTYEQYF
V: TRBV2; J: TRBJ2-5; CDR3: CASSGAEGQETQYF
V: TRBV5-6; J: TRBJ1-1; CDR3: CASSWPPPLNTEAFF
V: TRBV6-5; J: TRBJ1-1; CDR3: CASSQHRDRVTEAFF
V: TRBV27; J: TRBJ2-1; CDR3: CASSLPSGSSNEQFF
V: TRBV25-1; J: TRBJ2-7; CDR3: CASSDRTGTGISYEQYF
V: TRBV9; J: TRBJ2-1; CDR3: CASSVVGHPASYNEQFF
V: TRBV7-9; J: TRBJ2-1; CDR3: CASSLLRALMGEAYNEQFF
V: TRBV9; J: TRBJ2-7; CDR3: CASSVDLGVGYEQYF
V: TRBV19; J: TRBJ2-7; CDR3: CASTVRGRNEQYF
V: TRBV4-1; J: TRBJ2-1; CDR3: CASSQAGLGLADNEQFF
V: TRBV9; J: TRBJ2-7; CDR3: CASSPTGGISYEQYF
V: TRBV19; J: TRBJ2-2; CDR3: CASSGQTSNTGELFF
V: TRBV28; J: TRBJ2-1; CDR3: CASSLQLAVYNEQFF
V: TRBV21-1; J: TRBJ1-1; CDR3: CARALGRGRGEAFF